Listed below are T cell receptor beta chains from one sample, sequenced in a study of control samples from healthy donors and cancer patients. Sequenced by immunoSEQ multiplex PCR; TCRdb stores in-frame clones only, minus some. The sample shows approximately 94,000 clones, about 90% of them seen only once. Sequences were obtained from blood. The receptor set was obtained from a woman between 50 and 59 years old in good health. The CDR3 runs from the conserved cysteine through the conserved F or W. The D gene is left open where the match is weak. Only part of the rows carry a size: once, few, many, or a class if the clone is expanded.

D	V	J	size	DNA	CDR3
NA	TRBV9	TRBJ2-5	NA	TGTGCCAGCAGTTCCTCAGAGACCCAGTACTTC	CASSSSETQYF
NA	TRBV6-6	TRBJ1-4	NA	TGTGCCAGCAGTGGCGGGACGGGCGTAGGAAAACTGTTTTTT	CASSGGTGVGKLFF
NA	TRBV2	TRBJ1-5	NA	TGTGCCAGCAGTCCTAGACAACGGGATCAGCCCCAGCATTTT	CASSPRQRDQPQHF
TRBD1	TRBV3-1/TRBV3-2	TRBJ2-2	NA	TGTGCCAGCAGCGCGGGACAGGGGTACGGGGAGCTGTTTTTT	CASSAGQGYGELFF
NA	TRBV5-6	TRBJ2-3	NA	TGTGCCAGCAGCTTAATAGGGCCGCTCTCCGCGGGAACAAATACGCAGTATTTT	CASSLIGPLSAGTNTQYF
TRBD1	TRBV4-1	TRBJ1-4	once	TGCGCCAGCAGCCAGGGGGACAGGGATAATGAAAAACTGTTTTTT	CASSQGDRDNEKLFF
NA	TRBV18	TRBJ1-3	NA	TGTGCCAGCTCCGTGGACAGCTCTGGAAACACCATATATTTT	CASSVDSSGNTIYF
NA	TRBV24-1	TRBJ2-1	NA	TGTGCCACCAGTGATTCGGGAATTGGGCAGTTCTTC	CATSDSGIGQFF
NA	TRBV6-2/TRBV6-3	TRBJ1-2	NA	TGTGCCAGCAGCCTAGAAGAGGGCTATGGCTACACCTTC	CASSLEEGYGYTF
NA	TRBV6-5	TRBJ1-6	once	TGTGCCAGCACCGAAACAGGGAATTCACCCCTCCACTTT	CASTETGNSPLHF
TRBD1	TRBV18	TRBJ1-2	few	TGTGCCAGCTCACCGGGACAGGGCGGCTACACCTTC	CASSPGQGGYTF
TRBD2	TRBV6-1	TRBJ2-3	NA	TGTGCCAGCAGTGAAGCTTTCGTGGCGGGAGGGGGGGCAGATACGCAGTATTTT	CASSEAFVAGGGADTQYF
NA	TRBV7-3	TRBJ2-3	NA	TGTGCCAGCAGCTTGTATGGGGGCACAGATACGCAGTATTTT	CASSLYGGTDTQYF
NA	TRBV5-1	TRBJ1-1	few	TGCGCCAGCAGCTTGGGGGCAGGTGGTACTGAAGCTTTCTTT	CASSLGAGGTEAFF
NA	TRBV7-9	TRBJ2-3	NA	TGTGCCAGCAGCTTAGGACGACGCACAGATACGCAGTATTTT	CASSLGRRTDTQYF
NA	TRBV6-5	TRBJ1-5	NA	TGTGCCAGCAGCTTAGACGGCAATCAGCCCCAGCATTTT	CASSLDGNQPQHF
NA	TRBV12-3/TRBV12-4	TRBJ1-6	NA	TGTGCCAGCAGTTTCGGTAATTCACCCCTCCACTTT	CASSFGNSPLHF
TRBD2	TRBV29-1	TRBJ2-1	NA	TGCAGCGTTGAGCGGGGGTACTACAATGAGCAGTTCTTC	CSVERGYYNEQFF
NA	TRBV9	TRBJ2-7	few	TGTGCCAGCAGCCGCGGGACAGCCTACGAGCAGTACTTC	CASSRGTAYEQYF